Following are 8 T cell receptor beta chains from one sample sequenced in a study of T cells after somatic rescue of genetic block. Repertoires were generated with immunoSEQ multiplex PCR, while TCRdb's copy carries only in-frame clones and drops some. This sample carries 60,000 to 90,000 clones, about nine tenths of them seen once, and the ten largest clones take 2.5% to 3%. Sequenced: peripheral blood mononuclear cells (PBMCs). The receptors originated from a man aged 25-40 years.

The chain has TRBV4-1 and TRBJ2-5; the D call may be TRBD1 or TRBD2 (5 bases each). With 4 bases removed from V and 6 bases from J, the gap between germline ends came to 21 bases. The germline CDR1 and CDR2 sequences are MGHRA and YSYEKL. The CDR3 extends over 16 amino acids. The CDR3 region has the DNA TGCGCCAGCAGCCTCGCGGGCAAGGGGTCGGGGAAGACCCAGTACTTC. Encoded protein: CASSLAGKGSGKTQYF.

This clone turned up a few times. J is TRBJ1-5 and V is TRBV7-2; D is undetermined. The V gene's germline CDR1 is SGHTA and CDR2 FQGNSA. V was clipped by 6 bases and J by 4 bases, with 13 bases between them. The length of the CDR3 is 14 residues. The CDR3 loop reads CASSFRDLNQPQHF. CDR3 sequence (DNA): TGTGCCAGCAGTTTCAGAGATCTAAATCAGCCCCAGCATTTT.

In this sample, this clone turned up once. The rearrangement uses TRBV6-1 and TRBJ2-5; a possible D gene is TRBD2 (7 bases). This CDR3 comprises 13 residues. In germline, CDR1 is MNHNS, CDR2 SASEGT. Trimming pared 6 bases from V and 5 bases from J, leaving 13 bases between. The CDR3 region has the DNA TGTGCCAGCAGCCTGGGGGGGCTTGAGACCCAGTACTTC. Translation: CASSLGGLETQYF.

V is TRBV5-6 and J is TRBJ1-5, with no clear D. Trimming cost V 2 bases and J 3 bases, with 6 bases left between them. Germline CDR1 is SGHDT and CDR2 is YYEEEE. The CDR3 contains 13 residues. The CDR3 reads CASSFQNNQPQHF. CDR3 coding DNA: TGTGCCAGCAGCTTCCAGAACAATCAGCCCCAGCATTTT.

The count of this clone is one. The CDR3 nucleotides are TGTGCCAGCAGCTTTGATCGGGGGGACAATGAGCAGTTCTTC. Translating gives CASSFDRGDNEQFF. This sequence joins TRBV7-2 and TRBJ2-1; 7 bases match TRBD2. J gave up 5 bases and V 3 bases, and 4 bases lay outside the gene matches. Germline CDR1 reads SGHTA; CDR2 reads FQGNSA. This CDR3 region has 14 residues.

The rearrangement links TRBV5-1 to TRBJ2-1; 10 bases line up with TRBD1. Trimming removed 4 bases from V and 6 bases from J; junction bases left unmatched: 13. From germline, CDR1 is SGHRS and CDR2 YFSETQ. This CDR3 has 17 amino acids. CDR3 protein: CASSMTGGLTPINEQFF. In nucleotides, the CDR3 is TGCGCCAGCAGCATGACAGGGGGCCTCACTCCAATCAATGAGCAGTTCTTC. Full variable domain (missing parts from reference TRBV5-1 and TRBJ2-1): KAGVTQTPRYLIKTRGQQVTLSCSPISGHRSVSWYQQTPGQGLQFLFEYFSETQRNKGNFPGRFSGRQFSNSRSEMNVSTLELGDSALYLCASSMTGGLTPINEQFFGPGTRLTVL.

The count of this clone is one. This chain links TRBV7-2 with TRBJ1-3; no clear D gene. Germline CDR1 is SGHTA and CDR2 is FQGNSA. CDR3 length: 14 amino acids. V was trimmed by 1 base and J by 3 bases, leaving 7 bases between them. The CDR3 region has the DNA TGTGCCAGCAGCTTAGTAGCCCGTGGAAACACCATATATTTT. Translated, it gives CASSLVARGNTIYF.

The chain combines TRBV30 with TRBJ1-1; D not certain. The V and J ends lost 0 bases and 0 bases respectively, with 5 bases between them. This CDR3 region has 13 residues. Per the germline V gene, CDR1 is GTSNPN and CDR2 is SVGIG (reference sequence). CDR3 nucleotides: TGTGCCTGGAGTGTTACCTTGAACACTGAAGCTTTCTTT. Protein sequence: CAWSVTLNTEAFF.